This T cell receptor beta chain was recorded in a study of T and B cells in COVID-19 patients. Multiplex PCR with BIOMED2 TRB-A/B primer pools amplified TRB rearrangements. TCRdb independently ran MiXCR on the multiplex PCR reads; one entry per CDR3 protein. The sample shows over 2,000 distinct CDR3 sequences, approximately 27% of them seen only once. In germline, CDR1 is DFQATT, CDR2 SNEGSKA (reference sequence). Trimming removed 4 bases from V and 4 bases from J; junction bases left unmatched: 7. This CDR3 has 13 residues. Each TRB amplification used about 250-550 ng of genomic DNA from blood. This clonotype was sampled from a human donor with active COVID-19. J is TRBJ2-7 and V is TRBV20-1; 7 bases are shared with TRBD2. Sequencing input: blood. DNA for the CDR3: TGCAGTGCTACCCAGGGACTATTGTACGAGCAGTACTTC. It translates to CSATQGLLYEQYF.